The rows below give T cell receptor beta chains drawn from one sample of a study of shared clonotypes between healthy human individuals. The protocol was immunoSEQ multiplex PCR, while the TCRdb copy is restricted to in-frame clones and leaves out a portion. The sample shows around 2.1 million clones, about 93% of them seen only once. Sequenced material: naive CD8+ T cells from PBMCs. These receptors originate from a man younger than 30 in good health. Some clones in this sample may be carry-over from other donors' samples. Both conserved end residues are part of each CDR3. D genes are given only for firm matches. Some rows have no size entry. The others give once, few or many, or a class for an expanded clone.

TRBV7-9	-	TRBJ2-1	-	TGTGCCAGCAGCTTCCTACAGGGTGGTGAGCAGTTCTTC	CASSFLQGGEQFF
TRBV7-9	-	TRBJ2-5	-	TGTGCCAGCAGCTTAGCCAGGCCGGGGCCCGAGAAGACCCAGTACTTC	CASSLARPGPEKTQYF
TRBV21-1	-	TRBJ2-2	-	TGTGCCAGCAGCCCCCTGGGACTAGCGGGACCGAACACCGGGGAGCTGTTTTTT	CASSPLGLAGPNTGELFF
TRBV6-6	once	TRBJ2-5	TRBD1	TGTGCCAGCAGTTCGTCGCAACGGGACAGGGGGGCGACCCAGTACTTC	CASSSSQRDRGATQYF
TRBV7-9	-	TRBJ1-3	-	TGTGCCAGCAGCTTAGATTACGGAAACACCATATATTTT	CASSLDYGNTIYF
TRBV15	-	TRBJ2-2	-	TGTGCCACCAGCAAAGGAGTGAACACCGGGGAGCTGTTTTTT	CATSKGVNTGELFF
TRBV5-6	-	TRBJ2-1	-	TGTGCCAGCAGCGGGGCTAAGAGGGAGCAGTTCTTC	CASSGAKREQFF
TRBV29-1	once	TRBJ1-2	-	TGCAGCGTTGAAAATTTGCCTCATGGCTACACCTTC	CSVENLPHGYTF
TRBV27	-	TRBJ2-3	-	TGTGCCAGCAAGAAAACAGGCCTCGTCCCCTCTCTTGGGCAGTATTTT	CASKKTGLVPSLGQYF
TRBV7-8	-	TRBJ2-7	-	TGTGCCAGCAGCTTAGAGGGCGGGACAGAGGCCTACGAGCAGTACTTC	CASSLEGGTEAYEQYF
TRBV4-1	-	TRBJ2-7	-	TGCGCCAGCAGCCAAGCCGTAGGATTCTCCTACGAGCAGTACTTC	CASSQAVGFSYEQYF
TRBV2	-	TRBJ2-7	TRBD2	TGTGCCAGCAGACCGGTGGCGGGAGGGTTCTACGAGCAGTACTTC	CASRPVAGGFYEQYF
TRBV9	-	TRBJ2-7	-	TGTGCCAGCAGCGTAGAAGTCCTAGCATCAGGCGAGCAGTACTTC	CASSVEVLASGEQYF
TRBV27	-	TRBJ2-7	TRBD1	TGTGCCAGCAGTTTACTCAAGACAGGGGGCATCGACGAGCAGTACTTC	CASSLLKTGGIDEQYF
TRBV29-1	-	TRBJ2-1	TRBD2	TGCAGCGTTGAACTAGCGGGAGGGAACAATGAGCAGTTCTTC	CSVELAGGNNEQFF
TRBV10-3	once	TRBJ1-2	-	TGTGCCATCAGTGAAACCTCTAACTATGGCTACACCTTC	CAISETSNYGYTF
TRBV7-2	-	TRBJ2-7	-	TGTGCCAGCAGCTCTAGAGTGGTCTCCTACGAGCAGTACTTC	CASSSRVVSYEQYF
TRBV6-6	-	TRBJ2-1	TRBD1	TGTGCCAGCAGTTGGGGACAGGGCGCACCCAATGAGCAGTTCTTC	CASSWGQGAPNEQFF
TRBV6-5	-	TRBJ2-5	TRBD1	TGTGCCAGCAGTTACTCGCGGACAGGGGGAGGAGAGACCCAGTACTTC	CASSYSRTGGGETQYF
TRBV27	-	TRBJ1-1	TRBD1	TGTGCCAGCAGTCCCAGACAGGGGTGGGGCACTGAAGCTTTCTTT	CASSPRQGWGTEAFF
TRBV2	-	TRBJ1-2	TRBD1	TGTGCCAGCAGCCCAAGCCGACAGGGAGGGGATGGCTACACCTTC	CASSPSRQGGDGYTF
TRBV27	-	TRBJ1-5	TRBD1	TGTGCCAGCAGCCCGACAGGGATGGGTCAGCCCCAGCATTTT	CASSPTGMGQPQHF
TRBV27	-	TRBJ2-1	TRBD1	TGTGCCAGCAGTTTTATTGGGACAGGGGTGAATGAGCAGTTCTTC	CASSFIGTGVNEQFF
TRBV9	-	TRBJ2-5	-	TGTGCCAGCAGCCCTCATAGTGGCCCGCAAGAGACCCAGTACTTC	CASSPHSGPQETQYF
TRBV4-1	once	TRBJ2-5	TRBD1	TGCGCCAGCAGCCAAGTCGGGCCACAGGGGCGCCAAGAGACCCAGTACTTC	CASSQVGPQGRQETQYF
TRBV7-6	-	TRBJ2-1	-	TGTGCCAGCAGCTTAGGAACGGGACCACACTACAATGAGCAGTTCTTC	CASSLGTGPHYNEQFF